The present T cell receptor (beta chain) was sequenced within a study of blood T cells in healthy people across ages. Whole-study results and caveats: Diversity estimates from one million T cells were considered underestimates. Any changes in expanded clonotypes were possibly confounded, as donor CMV status remained unknown.

Germline assignment: CDR1 LGHNT and CDR2 FRNRAP. V lost 6 bases, J lost 8 bases, and 11 bases stayed unmatched. The CDR3 is 14 residues long. This clonotype was detected a few times. Its antigen is currently unknown. Sample-barcoded 5' priming and a J-beta primer mix drove a second PCR of 7 to 11 cycles. CDR3-containing paired-end reads numbering at least 2.5 million came from each sample. Using its own MiXCR run on the 5' RACE reads, TCRdb lists one record per CDR3 protein. The table lists 790,000 or so distinct CDR3 sequences, more than 55% of them singletons. Per sample, a minimum of 6 million PBMCs were isolated.

The genes are TRBV12-5 and TRBJ1-2, with TRBD1 matching over 8 bases. Specimen: blood. The TCR sequence derives from a man aged 40-55 years in good health. The DNA for the CDR3 is TGTGCTAGTGGCACAACCACGGACAGGGACGGCTACACCTTC. The encoded protein is CASGTTTDRDGYTF. The full variable domain, with the rest looked up from reference TRBV12-5 and TRBJ1-2, is DARVTQTPRHKVTEMGQEVTMRCQPILGHNTVFWYRQTMMQGLELLAYFRNRAPLDDSGMPKDRFSAEMPDATLATLKIQPSEPRDSAVYFCASGTTTDRDGYTFGSGTRLTVV.